Each of the 10 T cell receptor beta chains below was sequenced from the same sample in a study of cytomegalovirus exposure and HLA in healthy donors. PCR used 60 Vbeta primers and 13 Jbeta primers. Method: immunoSEQ multiplex PCR; TCRdb's copy keeps in-frame clones and lacks some. The data contain around 99,000 clones, roughly two thirds of them singletons. The specimen sequenced was PBMCs. These receptors originate from a woman between 25 and 40 years old in good health and CMV-seronegative.

This clone was seen a single time. V and J are TRBV5-4 and TRBJ2-3; D is possibly TRBD1 (6 bases). The length of the CDR3 is 13 residues. The V gene lost 4 bases and the J gene lost 2 bases, with 8 bases spanning the gap. Per germline, CDR1 SGHNT and CDR2 YYREEE (reference sequence). The CDR3 DNA reads TGTGCCAGCAGCACAGGGTTCACAGATACGCAGTATTTT. It yields the protein CASSTGFTDTQYF. Full variable domain (missing parts from reference TRBV5-4 and TRBJ2-3): ETGVTQSPTHLIKTRGQQVTLRCSSQSGHNTVSWYQQALGQGPQFIFQYYREEENGRGNFPPRFSGLQFPNYSSELNVNALELDDSALYLCASSTGFTDTQYFGPGTRLTVL.

This chain uses TRBV5-1 with TRBJ1-1; TRBD1 is a possible D gene (6 bases). The CDR3 contains 14 residues. Trimming cost V 3 bases and J 0 bases, with 9 bases left between them. Germline assignment: CDR1 SGHRS and CDR2 YFSETQ. CDR3 sequence (DNA): TGCGCCAGCAGCTCACAGGGAATGAACACTGAAGCTTTCTTT. Protein: CASSSQGMNTEAFF.

The CDR3 sequence is CASSENERRAFF. The CDR3 nucleotides read TGTGCCAGCAGTGAAAATGAGCGGCGGGCTTTCTTT. The chain uses TRBV6-1 and TRBJ1-1; D gene unclear. CDR1 MNHNS and CDR2 SASEGT come from the germline V gene. CDR3 length equals 12 residues. Trimming left V 2 bases short and J 11 bases short, with 12 bases between.

The genes are TRBV5-8 and TRBJ1-2; D is perhaps TRBD1 (6 bases). The CDR3 consists of 14 residues. V was pared by 4 bases and J by 2 bases, with 12 bases between. Germline V gene lookup returns CDR1 SGHTS and CDR2 YDEGEE. CDR3 protein: CASSPEGENYGYTF. The CDR3 coding sequence is TGTGCCAGCAGCCCCGAGGGGGAGAACTATGGCTACACCTTC.

V usage is TRBV5-6 and J usage is TRBJ2-7; D is ambiguous. The CDR3 is made up of 13 amino acids. Germline CDR1 SGHDT, CDR2 YYEEEE. V dropped 5 bases and J dropped 2 bases, with 11 bases sitting between them. This CDR3 is CASRVGRAYEQYF. CDR3 sequence (DNA): TGTGCCAGCAGAGTGGGCCGAGCCTACGAGCAGTACTTC.

The J gene is TRBJ1-5, the V gene TRBV2; TRBD1 is a possible D gene (5 bases). The CDR3 runs to 15 residues. V was pared by 6 bases and J by 0 bases, with 12 bases between. The germline V gene encodes CDR1 SNHLY and CDR2 FYNNEI. The CDR3 sequence: CASSDSPHSNQPQHF. CDR3 sequence (DNA): TGTGCCAGCAGCGACAGTCCTCATAGCAATCAGCCCCAGCATTTT.

This clone came up a few times. The chain recombines TRBV7-6 with TRBJ2-7; a possible D gene is TRBD1 (6 bases). Germline assignment: CDR1 SGHVS and CDR2 FNYEAQ. There are 13 residues in the CDR3. V was pared by 2 bases and J by 8 bases, with 13 bases between. The CDR3, as DNA: TGTGCCAGCAGCTTACCCAGGGGCGGACAGCAGTACTTC. It codes for CASSLPRGGQQYF.

V and J are TRBV7-3 and TRBJ1-1; D may be TRBD1 (5 bases). V was clipped by 1 base and J by 1 base, with 10 bases between them. The CDR3 is made up of 15 amino acids. The V gene's germline CDR1 is SGHTA and CDR2 FQGTGA. CDR3 loop: CASSLMAGKNTEAFF. The CDR3 DNA reads as TGTGCCAGCAGCTTAATGGCAGGGAAGAACACTGAAGCTTTCTTT.

The chain is built from TRBV10-1 and TRBJ2-1; a possible D gene is TRBD2 (7 bases). With 3 bases removed from V and 8 bases from J, the gap between germline ends came to 17 bases. Germline assignment: CDR1 WNHNN and CDR2 SYGVQD (reference sequence). The CDR3 covers 15 residues. The DNA for the CDR3 is TGCGCCAGCAGTGAAGGGGGGGCCATCGAAGATGAGCAGTTCTTC. This gives the protein CASSEGGAIEDEQFF.

The rearrangement links TRBV7-9 to TRBJ2-5, with 10 bases aligning to TRBD2. V gave up 5 bases and J gave up 1 base; unmatched junction bases: 4. The CDR3 runs 15 residues. Germline V gives CDR1 SEHNR, CDR2 FQNEAQ (reference sequence). In DNA form, the CDR3 reads TGTGCCAGCAGCGTTAGACTAGCGGGCCAAGAGACCCAGTACTTC. Translation: CASSVRLAGQETQYF.